A single sample is the source of the 28 T cell receptor beta chains below, sequenced in a study of cytomegalovirus exposure and HLA in healthy donors. In the PCR, 60 Vbeta and 13 Jbeta primers were used. The table came from immunoSEQ multiplex PCR; TCRdb's copy has only in-frame clones and leaves some out. The sample holds about 200,000 clones, 60% to 85% seen once. Sequencing was carried out using PBMCs. Every receptor here comes from a man between 35 and 55 years old in good health and CMV-seronegative.

The chain joins TRBV6-6 to TRBJ2-1; 8 nucleotides align to TRBD1. The CDR3 has 12 amino acids. The trim removed 4 bases at V and 7 bases at J, leaving 0 bases unmatched. CDR1 and CDR2 (germline): MNHNY, SVGAGI (reference sequence). CDR3 DNA sequence: TGTGCCAGCAGTTGGACAGGGAATGAGCAGTTCTTC. Translated: CASSWTGNEQFF.

The table lists this clone with a count of one. The rearrangement uses TRBV27 and TRBJ2-7; TRBD2 is a possible D gene (5 bases). The V end was cut by 6 bases, the J end by 2 bases, with 8 bases between. Germline V gives CDR1 MNHEY, CDR2 SMNVEV (reference sequence). This CDR3 region has 12 residues. The CDR3 sequence is CASRAGTYEQYF. The CDR3 bases are TGTGCCAGCAGAGCCGGGACCTACGAGCAGTACTTC.

The rearrangement uses TRBV2 and TRBJ1-3; no definite D call. V was trimmed by 3 bases and J by 0 bases, leaving 18 bases between them. The germline V gene has CDR1 SNHLY and CDR2 FYNNEI. CDR3 length equals 18 residues. CDR3 bases: TGTGCCAGCAGTGAGGTCCCAGGAATTATAAGCTCTGGAAACACCATATATTTT. Protein: CASSEVPGIISSGNTIYF.

The chain links TRBV30 to TRBJ2-7, with unresolved D. The germline gives CDR1 GTSNPN, CDR2 SVGIG (reference sequence). This CDR3 region has 13 residues. The CDR3 DNA sequence: TGTGTCTTTACGGCGGAGTTGGGCTACGAGCAGTACTTC. Protein: CVFTAELGYEQYF.

This chain joins TRBV4-1 and TRBJ2-5, with 13 bases fitting TRBD2. Judging by the DNA end, TRBJ2-7 fits better; the J call may be wrong. Germline-derived CDR1 and CDR2 are MGHRA and YSYEKL. This CDR3 has 16 amino acids. The DNA for the CDR3 is TGCGCCAGCAGCAGACCGGGACTAGCGGGAAGCAACGAGCAGTACTTC. It yields the protein CASSRPGLAGSNEQYF.

The chain joins TRBV28 to TRBJ2-7; possible D gene TRBD1, 5 bases. The CDR3 sequence is 13 residues long. V lost 3 bases to trimming and J lost 5 bases, with 11 bases between them. The germline CDR1 and CDR2 sequences are MDHEN and SYDVKM. The CDR3 loop is CASSLAGIDEQYF. The CDR3 coding sequence is TGTGCCAGCAGTTTGGCAGGGATTGACGAGCAGTACTTC.

The chain couples TRBV5-4 to TRBJ2-1, with 7 bases that match TRBD1. The CDR3 runs 14 residues. With V trimmed by 2 bases and J by 4 bases, 3 bases remained unmatched. Germline V lookup: CDR1 SGHNT, CDR2 YYREEE (reference sequence). CDR3 in DNA: TGTGCCAGCAGCTTCAGGGGGAGTTACAATGAGCAGTTCTTC. It specifies CASSFRGSYNEQFF.

V usage is TRBV4-3 and J usage is TRBJ2-5; 9 positions agree with TRBD2. V shed 0 bases and J 5 bases; nucleotides not matched to a gene: 4. The length of the CDR3 is 15 residues. The germline V gene has CDR1 LGHNA and CDR2 YSLEER. The CDR3 coding sequence is TGCGCCAGCAGCCAAGAGGCGGGGGGGCCCGAGACCCAGTACTTC. Translation: CASSQEAGGPETQYF.

This clone is a singleton in its sample. V usage is TRBV19 and J usage is TRBJ2-7; the match to TRBD1 covers 10 bases. Trimming cost V 6 bases and J 7 bases; bases outside gene matches: 9. Germline CDR1 LNHDA, CDR2 SQIVND (reference sequence). CDR3 length equals 14 residues. The CDR3 nucleotides read TGTGCCAGTAGAGTGGGACAGGGGATCGGGGAGCAGTACTTC. Translating it yields CASRVGQGIGEQYF.

This CDR3 is CASSLARGTGGRTEAFF. The CDR3 DNA reads TGCGCCAGCAGCTTGGCCAGAGGGACAGGGGGGAGAACTGAAGCTTTCTTT. The genes are TRBV5-1 and TRBJ1-1; the match to TRBD1 covers 11 bases. V was clipped by 0 bases and J by 5 bases; unmatched bases: 9. Per the germline V gene, CDR1 is SGHRS and CDR2 is YFSETQ. CDR3 length equals 17 residues.

The CDR3 spells CASSGLGGTQYF. CDR3 coding DNA: TGTGCCAGCAGCGGCTTAGGGGGGACCCAGTACTTC. V gene TRBV9 combines with J gene TRBJ2-5; TRBD1 is a possible D gene (6 bases). Trimming pared 3 bases from V and 7 bases from J, leaving 10 bases between. Germline-derived CDR1 and CDR2 are SGDLS and YYNGEE. The CDR3 loop spans 12 amino acids. The complete variable domain, with remaining parts taken from reference TRBV9 and TRBJ2-5, reads DSGVTQTPKHLITATGQRVTLRCSPRSGDLSVYWYQQSLDQGLQFLIQYYNGEERAKGNILERFSAQQFPDLHSELNLSSLELGDSALYFCASSGLGGTQYFGPGTRLLVL.

This clone was recorded a few times. This chain joins TRBV23-1 and TRBJ1-6; 9 nucleotides line up with TRBD1. TRBV23-1 is treated as an ORF (open reading frame) with a function not yet certain. V was clipped by 9 bases and J by 10 bases; unmatched bases: 13. This CDR3 region has 15 residues. CDR3 amino acids: CARGQGSLLRSPLHF. The CDR3 bases are TGCGCCAGGGGACAGGGCTCTCTACTGCGGTCACCCCTCCACTTT.

V and J are TRBV27 and TRBJ2-1; 7 nucleotides match TRBD1. From germline, CDR1 is MNHEY and CDR2 SMNVEV (reference sequence). This CDR3 spans 13 amino acids. The J segment lost 4 bases and the V segment lost 8 bases, leaving 5 bases of the junction unmatched. CDR3 sequence reads: CASRQGPYNEQFF. The CDR3 nucleotides are TGTGCCAGCCGACAGGGCCCATACAATGAGCAGTTCTTC.

The chain employs TRBV6-6 and TRBJ1-4; tentatively, D is TRBD1 (6 bases). Germline CDR1 MNHNY, CDR2 SVGAGI (reference sequence). With 5 bases removed from V and 3 bases from J, the gap between germline ends came to 13 bases. This CDR3 region has 15 residues. Written as DNA, the CDR3 is TGTGCCAGCAGTCTAAGGCGGGGGCCTAATGAAAAACTGTTTTTT. Protein: CASSLRRGPNEKLFF.

This clone has a handful of counts. The CDR3 DNA reads as TGTGCCAGCAGCTTGGATGCTAGCGGGAGTACCGAGCAGTACTTC. Amino acid sequence: CASSLDASGSTEQYF. This rearrangement joins TRBV5-4 to TRBJ2-7, with 10 bases lining up with TRBD2. CDR3 length: 15 amino acids. V lost 0 bases to trimming and J lost 6 bases; unmatched junction nucleotides: 6. The V gene's germline CDR1 is SGHNT and CDR2 YYREEE (reference sequence).

J is TRBJ2-1 and V is TRBV9, with TRBD2 as a possible D gene (6 bases). With 3 bases removed from V and 4 bases from J, the gap between germline ends came to 11 bases. The CDR3 is 14 amino acids. CDR1 is SGDLS and CDR2 is YYNGEE in the germline V gene. The CDR3 DNA sequence: TGTGCCAGCAGCGCCGGGGGAGATTACAATGAGCAGTTCTTC. Amino acid sequence: CASSAGGDYNEQFF.

This clone has more than one count but fewer than ten. This chain uses TRBV5-4 with TRBJ2-5; maybe TRBD1 (8 bases). Between the trimmed V and J ends, which lost 4 bases and 1 base, there was a span of 20 bases. The CDR3 has 17 amino acids. CDR1 SGHNT and CDR2 YYREEE come from the germline V gene (reference sequence). The CDR3 spells CASSPGGRGRAQETQYF. The CDR3 region has the DNA TGTGCCAGCAGCCCAGGGGGCAGGGGGAGGGCCCAAGAGACCCAGTACTTC.

V usage is TRBV30 and J usage is TRBJ2-1; D may be TRBD1 (5 bases). Trimming pared 4 bases from V and 7 bases from J, leaving 8 bases between. Germline assignment: CDR1 GTSNPN and CDR2 SVGIG (reference sequence). CDR3 length: 11 amino acids. The CDR3: CAWKTENEQFF. The CDR3 DNA is TGTGCCTGGAAGACAGAGAATGAGCAGTTCTTC. The complete variable domain, with remaining parts taken from reference TRBV30 and TRBJ2-1, reads SQTIHQWPATLVQPVGSPLSLECTVEGTSNPNLYWYRQAAGRGLQLLFYSVGIGQISSEVPQNLSASRPQDRQFILSSKKLLLSDSGFYLCAWKTENEQFFGPGTRLTVL.

This chain links TRBV27 with TRBJ1-1, with D possibly being TRBD1 (5 bases). Trimming left V 2 bases short and J 0 bases short, with 16 bases between. The germline V gene has CDR1 MNHEY and CDR2 SMNVEV (reference sequence). CDR3 size: 17 residues. CDR3 nucleotide sequence: TGTGCCAGCAGTTTAGGAGGGGTTCCCAAATTGAACACTGAAGCTTTCTTT. It yields the protein CASSLGGVPKLNTEAFF.

This clone was seen more than once but under ten times. This chain links TRBV14 with TRBJ1-4, with TRBD1 matching over 8 bases. With V trimmed by 10 bases and J by 8 bases, 9 bases remained unmatched. The CDR3 contains 13 residues. From germline, CDR1 is SGHDN and CDR2 FVKESK. CDR3 DNA: TGTGCCATACAGGGGGGAGTTGAGGAAAAACTGTTTTTT. Translated: CAIQGGVEEKLFF.

This chain joins TRBV28 and TRBJ1-5; D unresolved. V shed 6 bases and J shed 6 bases, with 9 bases lying between them. The CDR3 is made up of 12 amino acids. Germline CDR1 MDHEN, CDR2 SYDVKM. The CDR3 DNA reads TGTGCCAGCAGACAGAGTAGTCAGCCCCAGCATTTT. Encoded protein: CASRQSSQPQHF.

The chain uses TRBV19 and TRBJ1-2, with D hard to call. CDR3 length: 11 residues. CDR1 is LNHDA, CDR2 SQIVND, per germline (reference sequence). Trimming removed 3 bases at V and 13 bases at J, with 12 bases between. The CDR3 sequence is CASSIWIGLTF. In nucleotides, the CDR3 is TGTGCCAGTAGTATTTGGATTGGGCTCACCTTC.

J is TRBJ1-1 and V is TRBV13, with 9 bases that match TRBD1. The length of the CDR3 is 16 residues. Germline V gives CDR1 PRHDT, CDR2 FYEKMQ (reference sequence). With 5 bases clipped from V and 12 bases from J, the junction kept 19 bases outside the gene matches. DNA of the CDR3: TGTGCCAGCAGCAGCCCCTCCTACTCCGGGACAGGGATCCCTTTCTTT. It codes for CASSSPSYSGTGIPFF.

Only a few counts were recorded for this clone. V usage is TRBV5-1 and J usage is TRBJ1-1; 8 bases agree with TRBD1. The CDR3 extends over 15 amino acids. The V gene's germline CDR1 is SGHRS and CDR2 YFSETQ. V shed 4 bases and J 4 bases; nucleotides not matched to a gene: 9. In nucleotides, the CDR3 is TGCGCCAGCAGCACCCTTGACAGGGGCGGCACTGAAGCTTTCTTT. Protein: CASSTLDRGGTEAFF.

This clone showed up just a few times. This rearrangement joins TRBV7-7 to TRBJ1-1; weak D call: TRBD1 (5 bases). In germline, CDR1 is SSHAT, CDR2 FNYEAQ (reference sequence). CDR3 length equals 13 residues. V gave up 2 bases and J gave up 5 bases, with 9 bases separating them. CDR3 sequence: CASSLKEGTEAFF. DNA for the CDR3: TGTGCCAGCAGCTTAAAGGAGGGGACTGAAGCTTTCTTT.

The chain employs TRBV28 and TRBJ1-2, with 8 bases that match TRBD1. Trimming took 10 bases from V and 2 from J; bases not matched to a gene: 15. Germline V gene lookup returns CDR1 MDHEN and CDR2 SYDVKM. The CDR3 is 16 amino acids. The CDR3 nucleotides are TGTGCCATCTCCGGGACAGGTCCCCGACGGAACTATGGCTACACCTTC. This encodes CAISGTGPRRNYGYTF.

The chain employs TRBV6-4 and TRBJ1-3; the D is unclear. Germline V gives CDR1 MRHNA, CDR2 SNTAGT. This CDR3 is built from 14 residues. The DNA of the CDR3 is TGTGCAAAAATTGCTTCGGGTCCGGGAAACACCATATATTTT. Its translation: CAKIASGPGNTIYF.

This chain uses TRBV29-1 with TRBJ1-5; possibly TRBD1 for D (5 bases). Per the germline V gene, CDR1 is SQVTM and CDR2 is ANQGSEA. The V gene lost 4 bases and the J gene lost 3 bases, with 10 bases spanning the gap. The CDR3 runs 13 residues. The CDR3 protein is CSVGQTTNQPQHF. The CDR3, as DNA: TGCAGCGTTGGACAGACGACCAATCAGCCCCAGCATTTT.